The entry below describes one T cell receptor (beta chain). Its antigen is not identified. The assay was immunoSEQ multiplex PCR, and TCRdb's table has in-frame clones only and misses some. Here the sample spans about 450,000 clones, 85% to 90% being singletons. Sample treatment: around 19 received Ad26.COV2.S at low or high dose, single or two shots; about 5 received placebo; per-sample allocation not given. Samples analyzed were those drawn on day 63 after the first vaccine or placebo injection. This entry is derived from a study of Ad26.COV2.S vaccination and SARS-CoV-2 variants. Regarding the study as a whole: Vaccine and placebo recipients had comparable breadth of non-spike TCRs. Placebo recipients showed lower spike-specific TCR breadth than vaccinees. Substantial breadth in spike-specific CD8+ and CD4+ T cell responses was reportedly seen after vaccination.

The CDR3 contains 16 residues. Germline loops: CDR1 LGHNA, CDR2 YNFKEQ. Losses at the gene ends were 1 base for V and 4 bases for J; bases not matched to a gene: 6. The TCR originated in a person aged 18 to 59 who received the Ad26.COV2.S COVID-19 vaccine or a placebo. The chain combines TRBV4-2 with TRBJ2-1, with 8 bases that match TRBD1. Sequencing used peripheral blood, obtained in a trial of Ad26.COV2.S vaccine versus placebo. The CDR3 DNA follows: TGTGCCAGCAGCCAAGGGACAGGGCGACAGTACAATGAGCAGTTCTTC. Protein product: CASSQGTGRQYNEQFF.